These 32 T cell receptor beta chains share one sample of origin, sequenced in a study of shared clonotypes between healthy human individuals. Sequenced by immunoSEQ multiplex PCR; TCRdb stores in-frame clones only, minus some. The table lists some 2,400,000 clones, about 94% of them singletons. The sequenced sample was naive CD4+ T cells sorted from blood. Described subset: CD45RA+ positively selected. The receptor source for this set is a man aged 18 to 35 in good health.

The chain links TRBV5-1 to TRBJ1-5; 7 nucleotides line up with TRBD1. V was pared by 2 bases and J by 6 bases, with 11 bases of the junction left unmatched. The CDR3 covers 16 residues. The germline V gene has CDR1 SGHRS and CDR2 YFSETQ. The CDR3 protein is CASSLSGTVAGQPQHF. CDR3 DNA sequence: TGCGCCAGCAGCTTATCCGGGACAGTCGCAGGTCAGCCCCAGCATTTT. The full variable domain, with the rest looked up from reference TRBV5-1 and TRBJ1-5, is KAGVTQTPRYLIKTRGQQVTLSCSPISGHRSVSWYQQTPGQGLQFLFEYFSETQRNKGNFPGRFSGRQFSNSRSEMNVSTLELGDSALYLCASSLSGTVAGQPQHFGDGTRLSIL.

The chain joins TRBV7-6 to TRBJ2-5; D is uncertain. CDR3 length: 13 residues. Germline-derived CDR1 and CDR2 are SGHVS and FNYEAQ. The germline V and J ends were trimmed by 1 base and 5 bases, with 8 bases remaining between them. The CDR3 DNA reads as TGTGCCAGCAGCTTAGTAGTTGTTGAGACCCAGTACTTC. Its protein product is CASSLVVVETQYF.

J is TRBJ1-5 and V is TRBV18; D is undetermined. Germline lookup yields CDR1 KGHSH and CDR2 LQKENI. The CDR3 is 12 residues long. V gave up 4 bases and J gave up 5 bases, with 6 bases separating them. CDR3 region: CASSRPDQPQHF. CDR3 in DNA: TGTGCCAGCTCACGCCCCGATCAGCCCCAGCATTTT.

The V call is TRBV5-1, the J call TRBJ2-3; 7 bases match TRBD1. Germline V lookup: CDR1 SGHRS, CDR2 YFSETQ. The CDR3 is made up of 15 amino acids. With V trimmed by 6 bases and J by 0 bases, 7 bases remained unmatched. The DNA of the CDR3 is TGCGCCAGCACCTCGTGGGACAGAAGCACAGATACGCAGTATTTT. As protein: CASTSWDRSTDTQYF.

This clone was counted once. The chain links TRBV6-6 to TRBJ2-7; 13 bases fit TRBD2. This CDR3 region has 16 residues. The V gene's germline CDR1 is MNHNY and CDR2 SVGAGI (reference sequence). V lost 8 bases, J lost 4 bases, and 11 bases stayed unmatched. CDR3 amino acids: CASRGTGTSGAYEQYF. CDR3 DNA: TGTGCCAGCCGCGGGACCGGGACTAGCGGGGCGTACGAGCAGTACTTC.

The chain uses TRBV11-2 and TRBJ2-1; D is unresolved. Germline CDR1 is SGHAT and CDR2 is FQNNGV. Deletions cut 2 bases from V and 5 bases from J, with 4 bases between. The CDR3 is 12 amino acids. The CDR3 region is CASSLRDNEQFF. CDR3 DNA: TGTGCCAGCAGCTTAAGGGACAATGAGCAGTTCTTC.

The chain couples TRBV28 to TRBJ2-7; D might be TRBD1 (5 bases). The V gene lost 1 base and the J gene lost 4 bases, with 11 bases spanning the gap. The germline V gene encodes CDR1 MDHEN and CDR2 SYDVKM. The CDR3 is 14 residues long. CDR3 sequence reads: CASSLSGSNYEQYF. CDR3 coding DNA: TGTGCCAGCAGTTTATCAGGGTCCAATTACGAGCAGTACTTC.

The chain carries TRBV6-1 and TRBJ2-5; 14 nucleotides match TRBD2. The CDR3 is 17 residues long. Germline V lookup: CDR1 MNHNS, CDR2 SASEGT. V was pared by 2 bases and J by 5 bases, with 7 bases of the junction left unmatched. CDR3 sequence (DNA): TGTGCCAGCAGTGAAAGACTAGCGGGGGGGCCTCGGGAGACCCAGTACTTC. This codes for CASSERLAGGPRETQYF.

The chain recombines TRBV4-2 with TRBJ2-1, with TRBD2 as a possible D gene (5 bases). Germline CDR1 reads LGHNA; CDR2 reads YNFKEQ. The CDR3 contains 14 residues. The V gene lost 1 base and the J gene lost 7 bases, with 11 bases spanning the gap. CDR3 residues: CASSQVHRGNEQFF. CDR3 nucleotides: TGTGCCAGCAGCCAAGTGCATCGAGGGAATGAGCAGTTCTTC.

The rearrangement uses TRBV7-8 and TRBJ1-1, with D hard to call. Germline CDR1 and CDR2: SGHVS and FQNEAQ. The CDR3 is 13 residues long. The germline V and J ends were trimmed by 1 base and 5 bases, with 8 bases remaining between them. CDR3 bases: TGTGCCAGCAGCTTAGAGGGTGCGACTGAAGCTTTCTTT. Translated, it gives CASSLEGATEAFF.

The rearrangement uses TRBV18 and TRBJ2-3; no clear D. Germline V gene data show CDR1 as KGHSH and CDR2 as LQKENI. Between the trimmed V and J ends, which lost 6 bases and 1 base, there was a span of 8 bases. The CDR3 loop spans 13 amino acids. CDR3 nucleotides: TGTGCCAGCTCCCGTCTGGGCACAGATACGCAGTATTTT. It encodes CASSRLGTDTQYF. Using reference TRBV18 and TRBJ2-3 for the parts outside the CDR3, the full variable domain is NAGVMQNPRHLVRRRGQEARLRCSPMKGHSHVYWYRQLPEEGLKFMVYLQKENIIDESGMPKERFSAEFPKEGPSILRIQQVVRGDSAAYFCASSRLGTDTQYFGPGTRLTVL.

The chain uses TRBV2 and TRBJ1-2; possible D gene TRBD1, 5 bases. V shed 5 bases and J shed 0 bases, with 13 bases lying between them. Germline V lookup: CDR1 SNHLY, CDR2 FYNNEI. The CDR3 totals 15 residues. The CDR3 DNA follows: TGTGCCAGCAGTCGGGACTCCGGGGCTAACTATGGCTACACCTTC. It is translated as CASSRDSGANYGYTF.

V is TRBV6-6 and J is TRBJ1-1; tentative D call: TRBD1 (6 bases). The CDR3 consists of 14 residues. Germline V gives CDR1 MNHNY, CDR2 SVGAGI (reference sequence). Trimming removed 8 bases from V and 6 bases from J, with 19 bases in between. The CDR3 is CASFPGGQVPEAFF. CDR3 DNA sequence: TGTGCCAGCTTCCCGGGGGGCCAGGTACCTGAAGCTTTCTTT.

The CDR3 sequence is CASSQPGQGYGYTF. The CDR3 DNA sequence: TGTGCCAGCTCACAACCGGGACAGGGATATGGCTACACCTTC. The chain links TRBV18 to TRBJ1-2; 9 bases line up with TRBD1. The germline CDR1 and CDR2 sequences are KGHSH and LQKENI. Unmatched junction bases numbered 5, after V lost 4 bases and J lost 5 bases. The length of the CDR3 is 14 residues.

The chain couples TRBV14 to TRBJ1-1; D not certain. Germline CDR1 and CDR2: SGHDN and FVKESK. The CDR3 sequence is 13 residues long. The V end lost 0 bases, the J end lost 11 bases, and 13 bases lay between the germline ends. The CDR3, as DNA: TGTGCCAGCAGCCAAGAGCTGTTCGTTTCCGCTTTCTTT. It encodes CASSQELFVSAFF.

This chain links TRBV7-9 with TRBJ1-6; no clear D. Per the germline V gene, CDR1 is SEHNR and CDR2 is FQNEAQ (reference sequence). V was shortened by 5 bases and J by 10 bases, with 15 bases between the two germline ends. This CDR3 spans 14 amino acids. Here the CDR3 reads CASSPESGESPLHF. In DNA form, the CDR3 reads TGTGCCAGCAGCCCTGAATCGGGCGAATCACCCCTCCACTTT.

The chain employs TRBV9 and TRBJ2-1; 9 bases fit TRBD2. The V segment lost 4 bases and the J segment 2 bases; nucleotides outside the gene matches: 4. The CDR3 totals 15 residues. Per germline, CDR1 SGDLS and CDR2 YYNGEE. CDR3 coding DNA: TGTGCCAGCAGCCCAGCGGGAGGACCCTACAATGAGCAGTTCTTC. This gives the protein CASSPAGGPYNEQFF.

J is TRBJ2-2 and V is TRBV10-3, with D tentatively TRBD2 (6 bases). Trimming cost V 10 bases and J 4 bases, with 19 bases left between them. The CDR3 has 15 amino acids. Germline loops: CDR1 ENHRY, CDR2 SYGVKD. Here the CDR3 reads CATARGSEITGELFF. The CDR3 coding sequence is TGTGCCACCGCGCGGGGCTCAGAAATCACCGGGGAGCTGTTTTTT.

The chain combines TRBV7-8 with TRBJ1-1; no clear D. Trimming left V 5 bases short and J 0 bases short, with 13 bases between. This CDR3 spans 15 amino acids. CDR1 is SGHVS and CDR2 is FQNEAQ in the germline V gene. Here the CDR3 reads CASSQAGRLNTEAFF. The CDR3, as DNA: TGTGCCAGCAGCCAAGCCGGACGGCTGAACACTGAAGCTTTCTTT. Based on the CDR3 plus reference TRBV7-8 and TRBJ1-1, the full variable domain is GAGVSQSPRYKVAKRGQDVALRCDPISGHVSLFWYQQALGQGPEFLTYFQNEAQLDKSGLPSDRFFAERPEGSVSTLKIQRTQQEDSAVYLCASSQAGRLNTEAFFGQGTRLTVV.

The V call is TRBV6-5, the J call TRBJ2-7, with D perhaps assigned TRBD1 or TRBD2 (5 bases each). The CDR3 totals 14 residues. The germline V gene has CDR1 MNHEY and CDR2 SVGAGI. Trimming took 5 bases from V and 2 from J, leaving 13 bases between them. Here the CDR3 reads CASSRYGAAYEQYF. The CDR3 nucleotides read TGTGCCAGCAGTCGATACGGGGCCGCCTACGAGCAGTACTTC.

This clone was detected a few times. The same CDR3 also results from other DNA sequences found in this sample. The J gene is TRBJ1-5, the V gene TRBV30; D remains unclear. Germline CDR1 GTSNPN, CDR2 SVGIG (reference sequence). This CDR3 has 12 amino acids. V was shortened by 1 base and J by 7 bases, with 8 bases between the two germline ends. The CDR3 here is CAWSGVGQPQHF. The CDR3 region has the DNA TGTGCCTGGAGTGGGGTAGGACAGCCCCAGCATTTT.

CDR3 loop: CATSSGLTVGPSTDTQYF. The CDR3 DNA is TGTGCCACCAGCAGCGGGCTGACGGTGGGGCCTAGCACAGATACGCAGTATTTT. The rearrangement joins TRBV15 to TRBJ2-3; D possibly corresponds to TRBD1 (5 bases). V lost 3 bases, J lost 0 bases, and 19 bases lay in between. CDR3 size: 18 residues. The germline V gene encodes CDR1 LNHNV and CDR2 YYDKDF (reference sequence).

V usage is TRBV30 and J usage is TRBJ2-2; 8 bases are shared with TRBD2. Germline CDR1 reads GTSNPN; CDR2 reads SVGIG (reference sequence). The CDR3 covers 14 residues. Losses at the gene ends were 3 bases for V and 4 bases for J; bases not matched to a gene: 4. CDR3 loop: CAWRGGRSTGELFF. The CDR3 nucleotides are TGTGCCTGGAGGGGCGGGAGGTCCACCGGGGAGCTGTTTTTT.

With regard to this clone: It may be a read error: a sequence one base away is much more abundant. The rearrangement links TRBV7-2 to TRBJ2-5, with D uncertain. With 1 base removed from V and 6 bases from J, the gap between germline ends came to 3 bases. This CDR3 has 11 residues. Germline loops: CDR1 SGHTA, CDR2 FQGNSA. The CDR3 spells CASSLGKTQYF. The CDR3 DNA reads TGTGCCAGCAGCTTAGGAAAGACCCAGTACTTC.

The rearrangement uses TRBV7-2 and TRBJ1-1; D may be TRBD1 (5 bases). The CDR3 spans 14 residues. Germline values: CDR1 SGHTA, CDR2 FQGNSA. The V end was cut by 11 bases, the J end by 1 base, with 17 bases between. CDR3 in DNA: TGTGCCCTATCACAGGAGGAACAGAACACTGAAGCTTTCTTT. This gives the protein CALSQEEQNTEAFF.

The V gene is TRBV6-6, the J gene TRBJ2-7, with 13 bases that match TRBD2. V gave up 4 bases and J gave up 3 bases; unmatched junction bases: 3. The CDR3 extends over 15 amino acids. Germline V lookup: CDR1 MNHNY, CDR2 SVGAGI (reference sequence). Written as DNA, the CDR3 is TGTGCCAGCAGTTCGGGACTAGCGGGGTACTACGAGCAGTACTTC. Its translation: CASSSGLAGYYEQYF.

CDR3 DNA sequence: TGTGCCAGTAACGCCAACGGGGCTTCACCCCTCCACTTT. It yields the protein CASNANGASPLHF. The V call is TRBV19, the J call TRBJ1-6; D perhaps matches TRBD1 (5 bases). V was clipped by 7 bases and J by 9 bases, with 13 bases between them. This CDR3 has 13 residues. Germline V gives CDR1 LNHDA, CDR2 SQIVND (reference sequence).

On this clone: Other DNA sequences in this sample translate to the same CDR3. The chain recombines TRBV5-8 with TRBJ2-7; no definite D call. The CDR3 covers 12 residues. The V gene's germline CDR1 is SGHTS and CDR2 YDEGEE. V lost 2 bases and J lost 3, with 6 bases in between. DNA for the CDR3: TGTGCCAGCAGCTTACTTCGCTACGAGCAGTACTTC. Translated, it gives CASSLLRYEQYF.

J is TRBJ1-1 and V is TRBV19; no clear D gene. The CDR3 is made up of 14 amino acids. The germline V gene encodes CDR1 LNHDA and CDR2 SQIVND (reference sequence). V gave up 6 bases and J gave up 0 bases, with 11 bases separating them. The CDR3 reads CASRAGNLNTEAFF. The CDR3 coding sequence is TGTGCCAGTAGGGCGGGAAACTTGAACACTGAAGCTTTCTTT.

CDR3: CASSHPSGTDEAFF. CDR3 bases: TGTGCCAGCAGCCACCCCTCCGGGACAGATGAAGCTTTCTTT. The chain recombines TRBV11-3 with TRBJ1-1; 7 nucleotides line up with TRBD1. J lost 7 bases, V lost 5 bases, and 10 bases had no gene match. Per the germline V gene, CDR1 is SGHNT and CDR2 is YENEEA. This CDR3 region has 14 residues. Full variable domain (missing parts from reference TRBV11-3 and TRBJ1-1): EAGVVQSPRYKIIEKKQPVAFWCNPISGHNTLYWYLQNLGQGPELLIRYENEEAVDDSQLPKDRFSAERLKGVDSTLKIQPAELGDSAVYLCASSHPSGTDEAFFGQGTRLTVV.

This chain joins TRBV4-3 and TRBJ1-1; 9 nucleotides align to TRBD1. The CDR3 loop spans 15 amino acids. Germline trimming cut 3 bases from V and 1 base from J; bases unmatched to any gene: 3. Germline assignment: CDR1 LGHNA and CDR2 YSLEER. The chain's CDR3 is CASSQGQGSNTEAFF. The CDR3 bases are TGCGCCAGCAGCCAGGGACAGGGATCGAACACTGAAGCTTTCTTT.

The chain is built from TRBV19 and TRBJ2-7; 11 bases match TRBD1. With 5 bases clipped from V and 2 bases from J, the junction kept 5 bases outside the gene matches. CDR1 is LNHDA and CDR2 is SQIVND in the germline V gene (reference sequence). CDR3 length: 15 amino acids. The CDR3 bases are TGTGCCAGTAGTGCCCGGGACAGGGGGACCTACGAGCAGTACTTC. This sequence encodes CASSARDRGTYEQYF.